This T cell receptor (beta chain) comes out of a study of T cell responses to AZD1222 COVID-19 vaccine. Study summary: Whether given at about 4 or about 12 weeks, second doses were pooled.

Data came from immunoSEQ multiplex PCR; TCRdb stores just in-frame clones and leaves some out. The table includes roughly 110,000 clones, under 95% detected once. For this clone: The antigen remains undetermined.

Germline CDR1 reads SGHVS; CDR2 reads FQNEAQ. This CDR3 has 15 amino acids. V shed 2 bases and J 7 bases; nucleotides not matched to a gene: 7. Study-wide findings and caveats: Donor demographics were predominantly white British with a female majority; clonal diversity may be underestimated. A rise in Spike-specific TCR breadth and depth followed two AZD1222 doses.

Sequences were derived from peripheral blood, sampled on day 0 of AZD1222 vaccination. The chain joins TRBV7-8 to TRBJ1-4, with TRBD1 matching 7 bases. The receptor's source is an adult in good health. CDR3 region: CASSLTAGGGEKLFF. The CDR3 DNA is TGTGCCAGCAGCTTAACAGCAGGGGGGGGTGAAAAACTGTTTTTT.